Sequencing of this T cell receptor beta chain was carried out in a study of blood T cells in healthy people across ages. Collection of 8.5 to 10 milliliters of peripheral blood was performed for each donor. A J-beta primer mix and a sample-barcoded 5' primer were used in a second PCR of roughly 6 to 12 cycles. Each CDR3 protein gets one entry after TCRdb re-called the 5' RACE reads with MiXCR. The sample has some 880,000 distinct CDR3 sequences, under 40% seen once. J gave up 4 bases and V 1 base, and 14 bases lay outside the gene matches. This CDR3 has 19 residues. Germline values: CDR1 SGHAT, CDR2 FQNNGV.

This chain connects TRBV11-2 to TRBJ2-2; 8 bases match TRBD2. This TCR was sampled from a man between 18 and 35 years old in good health. The sequenced sample was blood. The CDR3 loop reads CASSLGHGAGGRGTGELFF. The CDR3, as DNA: TGTGCCAGCAGCTTAGGTCATGGCGCGGGGGGCAGGGGCACCGGGGAGCTGTTTTTT.